Included here is one T cell receptor beta chain sequence, with context. The CDR3 is 15 residues long. The V segment lost 0 bases and the J segment 8 bases; nucleotides outside the gene matches: 3. Germline V gene sequence: CDR1 SGDLS, CDR2 YYNGEE. The record originates from a study of cytomegalovirus exposure and HLA in healthy donors. The study ran its PCR with 60 Vbeta and 13 Jbeta primers. This table comes from immunoSEQ multiplex PCR, and its TCRdb copy is limited to in-frame clones, with some not included. Seen here are 150,000 to 200,000 clones, roughly 75% observed once, and the top ten hold 5.7%.

Sequences were obtained from PBMCs. The TCR comes from a middle-aged man in good health and CMV-seronegative. The rearrangement uses TRBV9 and TRBJ1-6; 9 bases align to TRBD1. This CDR3 reads CASSVGGQGDSPLHF. The DNA of the CDR3 is TGTGCCAGCAGCGTAGGGGGACAGGGCGATTCACCCCTCCACTTT. The variable domain in full, with the rest retrieved from reference TRBV9 and TRBJ1-6, is DSGVTQTPKHLITATGQRVTLRCSPRSGDLSVYWYQQSLDQGLQFLIQYYNGEERAKGNILERFSAQQFPDLHSELNLSSLELGDSALYFCASSVGGQGDSPLHFGNGTRLTVT.